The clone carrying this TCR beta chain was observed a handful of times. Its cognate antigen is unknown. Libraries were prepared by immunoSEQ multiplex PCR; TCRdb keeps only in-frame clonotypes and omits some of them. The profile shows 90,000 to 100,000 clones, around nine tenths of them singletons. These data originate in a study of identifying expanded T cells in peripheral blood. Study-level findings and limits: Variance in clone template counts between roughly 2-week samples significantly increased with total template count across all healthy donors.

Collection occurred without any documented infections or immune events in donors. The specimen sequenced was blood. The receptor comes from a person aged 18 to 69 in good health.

The CDR3 nucleotides read TGTGCCAGCAGTGGGGGTATCTACACTGAAGCTTTCTTT. It specifies CASSGGIYTEAFF. The chain combines TRBV2 with TRBJ1-1; D gene uncertain. Trimming pared 4 bases from V and 3 bases from J, leaving 9 bases between. The CDR3 consists of 13 residues. The germline V gene has CDR1 SNHLY and CDR2 FYNNEI.